Below, 10 T cell receptor beta chains from the same sample are listed, as sequenced in a study of OX40 agonist ivuxolimab in advanced cancers. The table came from immunoSEQ multiplex PCR; TCRdb's copy has only in-frame clones and leaves some out. The table includes 100,000 or so clones, 75% to 95% detected once. The sequencing here drew on CD4+ or CD8+ T cells sorted from blood, taken in a trial of the OX40 agonist ivuxolimab. Source of these receptors: an adult with an advanced solid tumor such as melanoma, head and neck, liver or kidney cancer.

This chain connects TRBV21-1 to TRBJ2-2; TRBD2, the table's D call, lacks a check against the DNA. TRBV21-1 is noted as a pseudogene. This CDR3 contains 15 residues. In DNA form, the CDR3 reads TGTGCCAGCAGCAAAGAGGAGGAGAACACCGGGGAGCTGTTTTTT. Residues: CASSKEEENTGELFF.

J is TRBJ1-2 and V is TRBV4-1; tentatively, D is TRBD1 (5 bases). This CDR3 is 16 amino acids long. The V end lost 1 base, the J end lost 5 bases, and 17 bases lay between the germline ends. Germline CDR1 reads MGHRA; CDR2 reads YSYEKL. The CDR3 nucleotides read TGCGCCAGCAGCCAAGGGACGCTTCCAGGGAAGTATGGCTACACCTTC. It yields the protein CASSQGTLPGKYGYTF.

The rearrangement uses TRBV11-2 and TRBJ2-1; D perhaps matches TRBD1 (5 bases). This CDR3 is 17 amino acids long. Trimming pared 4 bases from V and 3 bases from J, leaving 19 bases between. Germline V gene lookup returns CDR1 SGHAT and CDR2 FQNNGV. In DNA, the CDR3 is TGTGCCAGCAGCTCCAGAGTACGGTCAGGGTTCTACAATGAGCAGTTCTTC. Translating it yields CASSSRVRSGFYNEQFF.

This clone was seen once. J is TRBJ2-1 and V is TRBV19; D not resolved. Germline CDR1 reads LNHDA; CDR2 reads SQIVND (reference sequence). The CDR3 consists of 15 residues. Trimming shortened V by 5 bases and J by 6 bases, and 17 bases separated the two germline ends. The CDR3 is CASSPLEKVVNEQFF. In DNA form, the CDR3 reads TGTGCCAGTAGTCCGCTAGAGAAAGTAGTCAATGAGCAGTTCTTC. Complete variable domain (other parts from reference TRBV19 and TRBJ2-1): DGGITQSPKYLFRKEGQNVTLSCEQNLNHDAMYWYRQDPGQGLRLIYYSQIVNDFQKGDIAEGYSVSREKKESFPLTVTSAQKNPTAFYLCASSPLEKVVNEQFFGPGTRLTVL.

The J gene is TRBJ1-1, the V gene TRBV6-5; D is possibly TRBD1 (6 bases). Germline assignment: CDR1 MNHEY and CDR2 SVGAGI. The length of the CDR3 is 15 residues. The ends were cut back, 5 bases at V and 0 bases at J, with 13 bases in the middle. The CDR3 loop reads CASSLLQGLNTEAFF. DNA for the CDR3: TGTGCCAGCAGTCTCCTACAGGGACTGAACACTGAAGCTTTCTTT.

The rearrangement joins TRBV29-1 to TRBJ2-3; unclear D gene. Trimming removed 4 bases at V and 2 bases at J, with 13 bases between. The germline V gene encodes CDR1 SQVTM and CDR2 ANQGSEA. The CDR3 sequence is 14 residues long. This chain's CDR3 is CSVAVARNTDTQYF. In DNA, the CDR3 is TGCAGCGTTGCGGTCGCGCGGAACACAGATACGCAGTATTTT.

J is TRBJ1-4 and V is TRBV7-2; D is undetermined. Deletions cut 10 bases from V and 7 bases from J, with 10 bases between. This CDR3 comprises 11 residues. Germline V lookup: CDR1 SGHTA, CDR2 FQGNSA. The chain's CDR3 is CATGELEKLFF. CDR3 bases: TGTGCCACCGGGGAACTTGAAAAACTGTTTTTT.

The V and J genes are TRBV5-1 and TRBJ1-2; TRBD1 aligns across 9 bases. The germline CDR1 and CDR2 sequences are SGHRS and YFSETQ. The V and J ends lost 4 bases and 7 bases, in that order; junction bases with no gene match: 5. This CDR3 comprises 13 residues. The CDR3 loop is CASSRTGGFGYTF. The CDR3 DNA is TGCGCCAGCAGCCGAACAGGGGGCTTTGGCTACACCTTC.

Concerning this clone: Other DNA sequences in this sample translate to the same CDR3. The chain carries TRBV9 and TRBJ1-3; D gene ambiguous. V dropped 0 bases and J dropped 0 bases, with 10 bases sitting between them. CDR1 is SGDLS and CDR2 is YYNGEE in the germline V gene. The length of the CDR3 is 16 residues. As DNA, the CDR3 is TGTGCCAGCAGCGTAGCAGGCGGCAGCTCTGGAAACACCATATATTTT. Its translation is CASSVAGGSSGNTIYF.

This chain connects TRBV5-1 to TRBJ2-7, with D maybe TRBD2 (6 bases). CDR3 size: 14 residues. Deletions cut 3 bases from V and 7 bases from J, with 17 bases between. Per the germline V gene, CDR1 is SGHRS and CDR2 is YFSETQ. CDR3 region: CASSSAGSLREQYF. Here the CDR3 DNA reads TGCGCCAGCAGCTCGGCCGGGAGCTTGAGGGAGCAGTACTTC.